These 16 T cell receptor beta chains originate from one sample sequenced in a study of cytomegalovirus exposure and HLA in healthy donors. Primers included in the PCR were 60 Vbeta and 13 Jbeta primers. Measured with immunoSEQ multiplex PCR; TCRdb has only the in-frame clones, and not every one. The sample yields fewer than 200,000 clones, roughly 68% seen once. What was sequenced was PBMCs. The receptors derive from a woman aged 30 to 39 in good health and CMV-seronegative.

In regard to this clone: This is likely a read error, given that the CDR3 carries no conserved phenylalanine or tryptophan at its end. The limits of the CDR3 on the DNA are not certain, so only TCRdb's listed CDR3 is given. This chain uses TRBV7-2 with TRBJ1-2. The germline V gene has CDR1 SGHTA and CDR2 FQGNSA. The CDR3 is 12 amino acids long, termini counted. This chain's CDR3 is CASSLGPGGGPP.

This chain links TRBV5-1 with TRBJ2-5, with 12 bases matching TRBD2. The DNA end is a closer match to TRBJ2-7, so the J assignment may be wrong. CDR3 length: 16 amino acids. Germline CDR1 reads SGHRS; CDR2 reads YFSETQ. CDR3 nucleotide sequence: TGCGCCAGCAGCTTGGTAGGACTAGCGGGGCTCTACGAGCAGTACTTC. Amino acid sequence: CASSLVGLAGLYEQYF.

V and J are TRBV5-5 and TRBJ2-1, with 8 nucleotides matching TRBD2. After removal of 4 bases from V and 7 bases from J, the junction contained 13 bases not matched to a gene. CDR1 SGHKS and CDR2 YYEKEE come from the germline V gene (reference sequence). The CDR3 sequence is 16 residues long. In DNA form, the CDR3 reads TGTGCCAGCAGCGCCCTGACGGGGGGGCGCTTGAATGAGCAGTTCTTC. It specifies CASSALTGGRLNEQFF.

The J gene is TRBJ2-7, the V gene TRBV7-3; D is possibly TRBD1 (6 bases). The CDR3 covers 13 residues. Germline-derived CDR1 and CDR2 are SGHTA and FQGTGA. Trimming shortened V by 3 bases and J by 1 base, and 7 bases separated the two germline ends. In nucleotides, the CDR3 is TGTGCCAGCAGCTTGGGGGCATCCTACGAGCAGTACTTC. Translation gives CASSLGASYEQYF. The full variable domain, rest sourced from reference TRBV7-3 and TRBJ2-7, is GAGVSQTPSNKVTEKGKYVELRCDPISGHTALYWYRQSLGQGPEFLIYFQGTGAADDSGLPNDRFFAVRPEGSVSTLKIQRTERGDSAVYLCASSLGASYEQYFGPGTRLTVT.

The V gene is TRBV5-1, the J gene TRBJ2-7, with 11 bases identical to TRBD1. The CDR3 sequence is 16 residues long. V shed 4 bases, J shed 6 bases, and the junction held 12 bases outside the gene matches. The germline gives CDR1 SGHRS, CDR2 YFSETQ. CDR3 amino acids: CASSRRAWGQGVEQYF. The CDR3 bases are TGCGCCAGCAGCCGACGGGCGTGGGGACAGGGGGTCGAGCAGTACTTC.

Only a few counts were recorded for this clone. The chain links TRBV27 to TRBJ2-3; D is possibly TRBD2 (6 bases). Germline loops: CDR1 MNHEY, CDR2 SMNVEV (reference sequence). V lost 3 bases and J lost 1, with 14 bases in between. CDR3 size: 16 residues. The CDR3 loop is CASSFLLGGGTDTQYF. CDR3 DNA sequence: TGTGCCAGCAGTTTCCTCCTCGGGGGTGGCACAGATACGCAGTATTTT.

The chain employs TRBV5-1 and TRBJ2-5; 9 positions match TRBD1. TRBJ2-7 explains the end of the DNA better; the J call may be wrong. This CDR3 has 14 residues. The V gene's germline CDR1 is SGHRS and CDR2 YFSETQ. CDR3: CASSLGQGAYEQYF. The CDR3 coding sequence is TGCGCCAGCAGCTTGGGACAGGGGGCCTACGAGCAGTACTTC.

This chain joins TRBV6-5 and TRBJ2-5, with TRBD2 matching 8 bases. CDR1 is MNHEY and CDR2 is SVGAGI in the germline V gene. The CDR3 is 16 amino acids. The V and J ends lost 2 bases and 2 bases, in that order; junction bases with no gene match: 7. CDR3 bases: TGTGCCAGCAGTTACCCTATTAGCGGGGTACAAGAGACCCAGTACTTC. Protein: CASSYPISGVQETQYF.

This chain connects TRBV27 to TRBJ2-5; TRBD1 matches at 7 bases. The CDR3 sequence is 13 residues long. The V gene end was trimmed by 4 bases and the J gene end by 5 bases; junction bases not matched to a gene: 4. CDR1 and CDR2 from the germline V gene are MNHEY and SMNVEV (reference sequence). CDR3 amino acids: CASSWGTEETQYF. DNA for the CDR3: TGTGCCAGCAGTTGGGGGACAGAGGAGACCCAGTACTTC.

The V and J genes are TRBV7-9 and TRBJ1-2, with D perhaps TRBD1 (6 bases). Germline V gives CDR1 SEHNR, CDR2 FQNEAQ (reference sequence). With 4 bases removed from V and 5 bases from J, the gap between germline ends came to 14 bases. This CDR3 is 14 amino acids long. The CDR3: CASSYGEGGYGYTF. CDR3 coding DNA: TGTGCCAGCAGCTATGGGGAAGGGGGATATGGCTACACCTTC.

The chain carries TRBV7-9 and TRBJ2-5; 8 bases map to TRBD2. With V trimmed by 0 bases and J by 2 bases, 8 bases remained unmatched. The CDR3 has 17 residues. Germline CDR1 reads SEHNR; CDR2 reads FQNEAQ (reference sequence). The CDR3 sequence: CASSLAGSSGVQETQYF. The CDR3 region has the DNA TGTGCCAGCAGCTTAGCGGGGAGTAGCGGGGTTCAAGAGACCCAGTACTTC. Full variable domain (missing parts from reference TRBV7-9 and TRBJ2-5): DTGVSQNPRHKITKRGQNVTFRCDPISEHNRLYWYRQTLGQGPEFLTYFQNEAQLEKSRLLSDRFSAERPKGSFSTLEIQRTEQGDSAMYLCASSLAGSSGVQETQYFGPGTRLLVL.

This clone was seen only a few times. This sequence joins TRBV6-6 and TRBJ1-4; tentative D call: TRBD1 (5 bases). The CDR3 totals 16 residues. V was clipped by 2 bases and J by 8 bases, with 18 bases between them. The germline CDR1 and CDR2 sequences are MNHNY and SVGAGI (reference sequence). CDR3 in DNA: TGTGCCAGCAGTTACGGGGACTCAAAAAGGAGGGAAAAACTGTTTTTT. Translated: CASSYGDSKRREKLFF.

The chain carries TRBV19 and TRBJ2-2, with D possibly matching TRBD1 (6 bases). Per the germline V gene, CDR1 is LNHDA and CDR2 is SQIVND (reference sequence). V lost 5 bases and J lost 3, with 13 bases in between. The CDR3 runs 15 residues. CDR3 nucleotides: TGTGCCAGTAGTGGAGGCAGGGGCCACACCGGGGAGCTGTTTTTT. This sequence encodes CASSGGRGHTGELFF.

The chain uses TRBV30 and TRBJ1-5, with 7 bases fitting TRBD1. The trim removed 1 base at V and 0 bases at J, leaving 6 bases unmatched. The CDR3 is 16 amino acids. The V gene's germline CDR1 is GTSNPN and CDR2 SVGIG (reference sequence). The CDR3 sequence: CAWSGVTGSSNQPQHF. CDR3 sequence (DNA): TGTGCCTGGAGTGGCGTGACAGGGAGTAGCAATCAGCCCCAGCATTTT.

The V call is TRBV5-1, the J call TRBJ2-7; possibly TRBD2 for D (6 bases). The CDR3 is 16 residues long. Trimming took 4 bases from V and 0 from J, leaving 17 bases between them. Looked up from germline, CDR1 is SGHRS and CDR2 is YFSETQ. The CDR3 protein is CASSPRSRGSSYEQYF. The CDR3 nucleotides read TGCGCCAGCAGCCCCCGGAGTCGGGGGAGCTCCTACGAGCAGTACTTC.

DNA for the CDR3: TGCGCCAGCAGCGCCCGGGACAGGGGAGCTTTCTTT. It codes for CASSARDRGAFF. V and J are TRBV5-1 and TRBJ1-1; 10 bases map to TRBD1. The V and J ends lost 4 bases and 10 bases, in that order; junction bases with no gene match: 4. Germline values: CDR1 SGHRS, CDR2 YFSETQ. This CDR3 region has 12 residues.